The sequence of this T cell receptor beta chain was determined in a study of memory CD4+ T cells and cytomegalovirus serostatus. Looking at the study overall: Donors were healthy Belgian adults, under 10 CMV seropositive and approximately 25 seronegative. Study-wide points: About 40% of the roughly 160 known CMV-associated TCRbeta sequences appeared in CD4+ memory.

The sort gate was single viable CD3+CD4+CD8-CD45RO+ cells for memory CD4+ T cells. Serum IgG to CMV pp150, pp28, p38 and p52 defined serostatus. CD4+ T cells were isolated by positive magnetic selection. Clones were sequenced by immunoSEQ multiplex PCR, and TCRdb holds only the in-frame ones, with some missing. The table records some 29,000 clones, roughly 80% of them present only once. Germline V lookup: CDR1 SGHTA, CDR2 FQGNSA. The V gene lost 5 bases and the J gene lost 6 bases, with 13 bases spanning the gap. This CDR3 has 13 residues. In the case of this clone: Its target is unknown.

The source of this sequence is an adult in good health and CMV-seronegative. Some clones in this sample may be carry-over from other donors' samples. The genes are TRBV7-2 and TRBJ1-2; D not certain. The sample consisted of memory CD4+ T cells from blood. The DNA for the CDR3 is TGTGCCAGCAGCCCCGCTGCGGGGAATGGCTACACCTTC. Translation gives CASSPAAGNGYTF.